What follows are 24 T cell receptor beta chains derived from one specimen sequenced in a study of beta chain features in type 1 diabetes. Isolated RNA was reverse transcribed in full, so expressed TCRB transcripts were sequenced. The data were produced by immunoSEQ multiplex PCR, yet TCRdb's version contains in-frame clones alone and is incomplete. The data show 200,000 to 250,000 clones, under 70% seen once. Sequenced sample: naive CD4+ T cells from blood. The receptor source for this set is a man aged 25-45 years in good health.

This clone was observed a few times. The V call is TRBV7-2, the J call TRBJ1-2; no reliable D call. The germline gives CDR1 SGHTA, CDR2 FQGNSA. The length of the CDR3 is 11 residues. Trimming pared 1 base from V and 9 bases from J, leaving 6 bases between. The CDR3: CASSLDRRYTF. The CDR3 DNA is TGTGCCAGCAGCTTAGATCGCCGCTACACCTTC.

The gene calls are TRBV9 and TRBJ2-3, with D tentatively TRBD2 (5 bases). CDR1 and CDR2 from the germline V gene are SGDLS and YYNGEE. Trimming shortened V by 0 bases and J by 4 bases, and 9 bases separated the two germline ends. The CDR3 is 14 amino acids. The CDR3 is CASSVGNSADTQYF. The DNA for the CDR3 is TGTGCCAGCAGCGTAGGAAATAGCGCAGATACGCAGTATTTT.

V gene TRBV10-3 combines with J gene TRBJ2-5; TRBD2 aligns across 13 bases. CDR1 ENHRY and CDR2 SYGVKD come from the germline V gene. With 4 bases clipped from V and 4 bases from J, the junction kept 3 bases outside the gene matches. CDR3 length: 15 amino acids. This CDR3 is CAISGLAGGLETQYF. CDR3 in DNA: TGTGCCATCAGTGGACTAGCGGGGGGTCTAGAGACCCAGTACTTC.

The rearrangement links TRBV5-6 to TRBJ2-7, with 9 positions matching TRBD1. Per germline, CDR1 SGHDT and CDR2 YYEEEE. J gave up 4 bases and V 4 bases, and 6 bases lay outside the gene matches. The CDR3 is made up of 14 amino acids. The CDR3 here is CASSRDRVQYEQYF. The CDR3, as DNA: TGTGCCAGCAGCAGGGACAGGGTTCAGTACGAGCAGTACTTC. Based on the CDR3 plus reference TRBV5-6 and TRBJ2-7, the full variable domain is DAGVTQSPTHLIKTRGQQVTLRCSPKSGHDTVSWYQQALGQGPQFIFQYYEEEERQRGNFPDRFSGHQFPNYSSELNVNALLLGDSALYLCASSRDRVQYEQYFGPGTRLTVT.

This CDR3 reads CAWGTPGQGPPLHF. Written as DNA, the CDR3 is TGTGCCTGGGGAACACCGGGACAGGGGCCACCCCTCCACTTT. The chain links TRBV30 to TRBJ1-6, with 10 bases aligning to TRBD1. V dropped 5 bases and J dropped 11; count of bases not matched to a gene: 9. Germline CDR1 reads GTSNPN; CDR2 reads SVGIG (reference sequence). CDR3 size: 14 residues.

The CDR3 protein is CASSVAPPSYEQFF. The DNA of the CDR3 is TGTGCCAGCAGCGTAGCTCCCCCGAGCTATGAGCAGTTCTTC. The V gene is TRBV9, the J gene TRBJ2-1; D not certain. CDR1 is SGDLS, CDR2 YYNGEE, per germline. Between the trimmed V and J ends, which lost 0 bases and 8 bases, there was a span of 12 bases. This CDR3 region has 14 residues.

This sequence joins TRBV27 and TRBJ2-5; TRBD1 is a possible D gene (5 bases). The germline V gene has CDR1 MNHEY and CDR2 SMNVEV (reference sequence). V was shortened by 5 bases and J by 5 bases, with 15 bases between the two germline ends. This CDR3 is built from 14 residues. CDR3 DNA: TGTGCCAGCAGTCGGCAGGGTTTCGGGGAGACCCAGTACTTC. Protein sequence: CASSRQGFGETQYF.

Here the CDR3 reads CASSLASDPYEQYF. The DNA of the CDR3 is TGCGCCAGCAGCTTGGCTAGCGATCCCTACGAGCAGTACTTC. The genes are TRBV4-3 and TRBJ2-7; weak D call: TRBD2 (6 bases). CDR1 and CDR2 from the germline V gene are LGHNA and YSLEER. Trimming took 5 bases from V and 2 from J, leaving 13 bases between them. This CDR3 has 14 amino acids.

The chain carries TRBV27 and TRBJ2-7; no clear D gene. The V gene lost 6 bases and the J gene lost 4 bases, with 13 bases spanning the gap. CDR1 is MNHEY and CDR2 is SMNVEV in the germline V gene (reference sequence). CDR3 size: 13 residues. DNA for the CDR3: TGTGCCAGCAGAGTTCTGGCGGCATACGAGCAGTACTTC. It yields the protein CASRVLAAYEQYF.

This clone showed up just a few times. The chain recombines TRBV18 with TRBJ1-2; weak D call: TRBD1 (6 bases). The CDR3 covers 13 residues. CDR1 and CDR2 from the germline V gene are KGHSH and LQKENI. V was shortened by 3 bases and J by 10 bases, with 15 bases between the two germline ends. CDR3 protein: CASSPGQPYDYTF. DNA of the CDR3: TGTGCCAGCTCACCTGGACAGCCGTACGACTACACCTTC.

This clone was counted a few times. The rearrangement links TRBV7-9 to TRBJ2-3; TRBD2 matches 9 bases. The CDR3 covers 16 residues. V gave up 5 bases and J gave up 1 base; unmatched junction bases: 7. Germline V CDR1 and CDR2: SEHNR, FQNEAQ (reference sequence). The CDR3 here is CASSPRLAEGTDTQYF. CDR3 bases: TGTGCCAGCAGCCCCAGACTAGCGGAGGGCACAGATACGCAGTATTTT.

In this sample, this clone turned up a few times. The CDR3 is CASSLRDRSSYNEQFF. In DNA, the CDR3 is TGTGCCAGCAGCTTGAGAGACCGGAGCTCCTACAATGAGCAGTTCTTC. The rearrangement joins TRBV5-6 to TRBJ2-1; D unclear. With 1 base removed from V and 0 bases from J, the gap between germline ends came to 11 bases. There are 16 residues in the CDR3. Germline CDR1 SGHDT, CDR2 YYEEEE.

The rearrangement links TRBV4-2 to TRBJ2-3, with 9 bases aligning to TRBD2. The CDR3 totals 16 residues. J lost 3 bases, V lost 0 bases, and 4 bases had no gene match. CDR1 and CDR2 (germline): LGHNA, YNFKEQ. CDR3 coding DNA: TGTGCCAGCAGCCAAGAACACCTAGCGGGGACAGATACGCAGTATTTT. Protein: CASSQEHLAGTDTQYF.

Only a few counts were recorded for this clone. This chain joins TRBV29-1 and TRBJ2-7; 8 positions match TRBD2. CDR1 is SQVTM, CDR2 ANQGSEA, per germline. The CDR3 runs 13 residues. V dropped 7 bases and J dropped 1; count of bases not matched to a gene: 6. CDR3 protein: CSGTAGASYEQYF. The CDR3 nucleotides read TGCAGCGGAACAGCGGGAGCGTCCTACGAGCAGTACTTC.

The chain couples TRBV4-1 to TRBJ2-7; TRBD1 matches at 7 bases. The J segment lost 2 bases and the V segment lost 4 bases, leaving 8 bases of the junction unmatched. This CDR3 region has 15 residues. CDR1 is MGHRA and CDR2 is YSYEKL in the germline V gene. CDR3 DNA: TGCGCCAGCAGCCGAGACAGGGCCCAAACCTACGAGCAGTACTTC. Protein sequence: CASSRDRAQTYEQYF.

The rearrangement links TRBV7-2 to TRBJ2-3; no clear D gene. CDR3 size: 14 residues. V was shortened by 1 base and J by 2 bases, with 7 bases between the two germline ends. CDR1 and CDR2 (germline): SGHTA, FQGNSA. The DNA of the CDR3 is TGTGCCAGCAGCTTAGGACTTTTCACAGATACGCAGTATTTT. It codes for CASSLGLFTDTQYF.

V gene TRBV7-2 combines with J gene TRBJ2-1, with D perhaps matching TRBD2 (5 bases). Germline-derived CDR1 and CDR2 are SGHTA and FQGNSA. V shed 4 bases and J shed 0 bases, with 10 bases lying between them. CDR3 length equals 15 residues. CDR3 nucleotides: TGTGCCAGCAGCTCCGGACTCAGCTCCTACAATGAGCAGTTCTTC. Protein: CASSSGLSSYNEQFF.

This clone was picked up one time. This chain connects TRBV6-6 to TRBJ1-5; weak D call: TRBD1 (5 bases). Trimming took off 6 bases at V and 4 bases at J, with 13 bases between the two ends. Germline CDR1 reads MNHNY; CDR2 reads SVGAGI (reference sequence). This CDR3 is 14 amino acids long. In nucleotides, the CDR3 is TGTGCCAGCAGGATCGGGACGGTTAATCAGCCCCAGCATTTT. Its protein product is CASRIGTVNQPQHF.

This clone was observed a handful of times. The gene calls are TRBV30 and TRBJ1-6, with D possibly being TRBD1 (5 bases). Trimming pared 1 base from V and 6 bases from J, leaving 7 bases between. The CDR3 is 13 residues long. CDR1 GTSNPN and CDR2 SVGIG come from the germline V gene (reference sequence). The CDR3: CAWSGQPNSPLHF. The DNA for the CDR3 is TGTGCCTGGAGTGGACAGCCTAATTCACCCCTCCACTTT.

The chain couples TRBV15 to TRBJ2-3; 13 bases are shared with TRBD2. The CDR3 extends over 18 amino acids. Germline CDR1 and CDR2: LNHNV and YYDKDF (reference sequence). J was trimmed by 5 bases and V by 0 bases; bases with no gene match: 8. Here the CDR3 DNA reads TGTGCCACCAGCAGAGATATCCGGACTAGCGGGAGTGTAGATACGCAGTATTTT. This codes for CATSRDIRTSGSVDTQYF.

The V gene is TRBV6-6, the J gene TRBJ1-6, with 8 bases identical to TRBD1. CDR3 length: 13 amino acids. Germline V gene sequence: CDR1 MNHNY, CDR2 SVGAGI (reference sequence). V shed 5 bases, J shed 9 bases, and the junction held 3 bases outside the gene matches. This chain's CDR3 is CASSGQGSSPLHF. The CDR3 nucleotides read TGTGCCAGCAGTGGACAGGGCAGTTCACCCCTCCACTTT.

The V call is TRBV4-1, the J call TRBJ2-4; D ambiguous. Germline V gene lookup returns CDR1 MGHRA and CDR2 YSYEKL. The CDR3 is made up of 16 amino acids. Trimming left V 1 base short and J 0 bases short, with 10 bases between. CDR3 coding DNA: TGCGCCAGCAGCCAAGTACTCACAATAGCCAAAAACATTCAGTACTTC. This codes for CASSQVLTIAKNIQYF.

This clone has only a few counts. The gene calls are TRBV30 and TRBJ2-7; D might be TRBD1 (6 bases). V lost 5 bases and J lost 0, with 14 bases in between. The CDR3 consists of 14 residues. CDR1 and CDR2 from the germline V gene are GTSNPN and SVGIG (reference sequence). In nucleotides, the CDR3 is TGTGCCTGGGGTTCAGGGGACGGCTCCTACGAGCAGTACTTC. Protein: CAWGSGDGSYEQYF.

Comments on this clone: Given a much more abundant clone one base away, this may be a read error. V is TRBV7-2 and J is TRBJ2-3, with D uncertain. Germline V gene lookup returns CDR1 SGHTA and CDR2 FQGNSA. V was shortened by 4 bases and J by 2 bases, with 1 base between the two germline ends. CDR3 length: 11 amino acids. The CDR3 loop is CASSYTDTQYF. For the CDR3, the DNA is TGTGCCAGCAGCTACACAGATACGCAGTATTTT.